This TCR beta chain was recorded in a study of blood T cell repertoires in COVID-19 (dated by TCRdb to about 2020). For context, the study as a whole: Samples from collaborators originated in the United States, Italy and Spain and spanned both the acute and convalescent phases of COVID-19. Where HLA class I and class II types were available, the types were taken from metadata supplied by the sample provider, not from assay-based typing. The material from the prospective study consisted of cDNA or gDNA derived from T cells, B-cell-depleted T cells, or PBMCs. Samples came from the ongoing ImmuneRACE study (first 160 participants) plus 1,254 subjects from 6 global collaborators. The repertoires were released in a freely available public database meant as a resource for research on the immune response to SARS-CoV-2. A de-identified subject ID, COVID-19 status, age in years and sex were almost always included in the sample metadata. Deeply sampled blood TCRbeta repertoires from subjects exposed to, actively infected with, or recovered from COVID-19 were included in the dataset. Overall results and qualifications from the work: Clinical and demographic metadata were provided uncurated, with the amount varying by source and participant.

CDR1 GTSNPN and CDR2 SVGIG were looked up in the germline V gene (reference sequence). Trimmed from V: 2 bases; trimmed from J: 5 bases; junction bases lacking a gene match: 1. There are 13 amino acids in the CDR3, from cysteine to phenylalanine inclusive. The entry retains the CDR3 DNA only, 39 bases that are in frame from base 1. Each collaborating institution followed its own protocols to collect whole blood in K2EDTA tubes. Collaborator samples were shipped for TCRbeta analysis as frozen whole blood, isolated PBMCs, or DNA extracted from either sample type. The immunoSEQ Assay, a bias-controlled multiplex PCR, was used to amplify TCRbeta CDR3 regions from genomic DNA. Concerning the study's data processing: The number of nucleated cells in each sample was estimated by amplification of reference gene primers within the assay. To quantify the absolute abundance of each unique TCRbeta CDR3 rearrangement, sequence reads were collapsed and filtered. For each sample, productive Simpson clonality was calculated as the square root of Simpson's diversity index across productive rearrangements. TCRdb took this table from immuneACCESS and kept in-frame rearrangements with V and J called. Such tables lack part of the clones; where checked against another copy, unresolved V genes explain under half of the gap, and the rest is unexplained. V and J calls and clone size are given by that table; D and trimming were obtained from the DNA. In this sample the table shows about 140,000 clones, 70% to 90% of which occur a single time. Clones ranked in the top ten supply around 2.9% of the sample.

Comment on this clone: The antigen it recognizes is unknown. It has no much larger one-base neighbor in the sample; base qualities were not kept.

Recombination connected TRBV30 to TRBJ1-5; TRBD1 fits 9 bases in the junction. Sequences were obtained from peripheral blood. This sequence was found in a man aged 50-60 years with acute or convalescent COVID-19. The DNA sequence is as follows: TGTGCCTGGAGTTGGACAGGGGATCAGCCCCAGCATTTT. Its protein reads: CAWSWTGDQPQHF. Where the CDR3 stops, the reference TRBV30 and TRBJ1-5 genes take over; the full variable domain is SQTIHQWPATLVQPVGSPLSLECTVEGTSNPNLYWYRQAAGRGLQLLFYSVGIGQISSEVPQNLSASRPQDRQFILSSKKLLLSDSGFYLCAWSWTGDQPQHFGDGTRLSIL.